The table lists the clone carrying this T cell receptor (beta chain) with many counts. Antigen: not known. The CDR3 runs to 15 residues. Between the trimmed V and J ends, which lost 1 base and 5 bases, there was a span of 15 bases. Germline lookup yields CDR1 KGHSH and CDR2 LQKENI. This sample is drawn from a study of T cells in Graves' hyperthyroidism and ophthalmopathy. Findings and limits, study-wide: Ophthalmopathy got predicted by the model a median roughly six months before its onset.

What was amplified from RNA transcripts were TCR beta CDR3 regions. The study used the HTBI primer set for a first-round RT-PCR of the TCR CDR3. A single record per CDR3 protein comes from TCRdb applying MiXCR to the multiplex PCR reads. Of 700,000 or so distinct CDR3 sequences in the sample, over 15% were seen once. Sequenced sample: blood. J is TRBJ2-7 and V is TRBV18; maybe TRBD2 (6 bases). This receptor was taken from a man aged 18 to 30 with Graves' hyperthyroidism. The CDR3 reads CASSPRPGVMDEQYF. CDR3 bases: TGTGCCAGCTCACCACGGCCGGGGGTGATGGACGAGCAGTACTTC.